The following is a T cell receptor beta chain sequence with its context. This clone's antigen is unknown. Base quality data are lacking; no much larger clone is found one base away. These data belong to a study of shared T cell receptors in the human thymus (dated by TCRdb to about 2021). For the study in its entirety: The study examined how the human thymus generates shared, self-reactive T-cell receptor alpha chains.

Germline trimming amounts to 4 bases on V and 4 bases on J, with 9 as the count of junction bases outside the gene matches. The CDR3 has 17 amino acids, counting the end cysteine and phenylalanine. Only the CDR3 DNA stays, 51 bases, in frame from base 1. CDR1 LGHNA and CDR2 YSLEER are derived from the germline V gene. The library was prepared using the immunoSEQ multiplex PCR assay. As stored in TCRdb, this immuneACCESS dataset retains in-frame rearrangements with V and J assigned. A fraction of the clones does not appear; measured against another copy, unresolved V genes explain less than half of the discrepancy, and the remainder lacks a known reason. Within this sample are almost 550,000 clones, with 78% of them counted one time only. The ten largest clones take up about 0.012% of the sample. A further study also used this sample, focusing on human thymus T cells. From that second study: The donors were immunologically healthy infants in Finland who had open corrective cardiac surgery for congenital heart defects. Thymus tissue was collected as surgical resects that were removed during corrective cardiac surgery. V and J gene segment usage appeared biased in both thymic and peripheral blood repertoires. The related research reported highly overlapping thymic TCR repertoires among unrelated individuals. The study used eight infant thymus samples plus four related peripheral blood samples to characterize TCR alpha and beta repertoires. Donor ages ranging from roughly 7 to 250 days were recorded, and a handful of male and two female infants were included in the cohort. Thymocytes were mechanically released from the tissue and were stored as pellets of about 9-33 million cells at -70 degrees C. A QIAsymphony instrument was used to extract genomic DNA from the frozen cell pellets. The immunoSEQ multiplex PCR assay was used to amplify the TCRB and TCRAD loci from a standardized amount of quality-controlled genomic DNA. The amplicons covered the V(D)J region and were long enough to include the CDR3 and to identify the V and J genes. Amplicon sequencing was performed on an Illumina platform through the commercial immunoSEQ service. Primer bias and sequencing errors were corrected using previously described methods, and TCRAD and TCRB definitions followed the IMGT database. Repertoires were analysed with immunoSEQ Analyzer 3.0 and VDJTools, covering basic statistics, V/J segment usage, diversity estimates, rarefaction and pairwise overlap. To estimate diversity, the Chao1, ChaoE, Efron-Thisted, Shannon and inverse Simpson indices were applied, and diversity was also estimated on datasets down-sampled to the smallest sample. Repertoire overlap used strict matching of CDR3 nucleotide sequence, V gene and J gene, with Jaccard-based multidimensional scaling clustering. On average, thymus samples gave 750,000 to 950,000 unique TCRB clonotypes, whereas blood samples gave about 84,000.

Rearrangement joined TRBV4-3 to TRBJ2-3, with 12 bases matching TRBD2. The specimen was thymocytes. This sequence originates from a boy under two years old with a congenital heart defect. Donor details come from another sample of the same person, matched by shared clones. CDR3 sequence: CASSLSGLAGRADTQYF. The DNA sequence is as follows: TGCGCCAGCAGCCTCTCCGGACTAGCGGGACGGGCAGATACGCAGTATTTT.